A selection of T cell receptor beta chains follows, all from one sample in a study of OX40 agonist ivuxolimab in advanced cancers. Some clones are missing from TCRdb's copy, which holds only in-frame ones; the method was immunoSEQ multiplex PCR. There are 90,000 to 100,000 clones in the sample; roughly 87% occur only once, and under 0.55% lies in the top ten. Sequencing used CD4+ or CD8+ T cells sorted from blood, obtained in a trial of the OX40 agonist ivuxolimab. Receptors originate from an adult with an advanced solid tumor such as melanoma, head and neck, liver or kidney cancer. Both conserved end residues are part of each CDR3. D genes are given only for firm matches. Clone size is given for some rows only: seen once, a few or many times, or a class if the clone is expanded.

TRBJ1-5 | TRBV4-3 | NA | NA | TGCGCCAGCAGCCAAGAACTGGGCAATCAGCCCCAGCATTTT | CASSQELGNQPQHF
TRBJ2-5 | TRBV2 | NA | NA | TGTGCCAGCAGTCGACAGCAAGAGACCCAGTACTTC | CASSRQQETQYF
TRBJ2-2 | TRBV7-3 | NA | TRBD1 | TGTGCCAGCAGCAAGACAGGGTCCGCCGGGGAGCTGTTTTTT | CASSKTGSAGELFF
TRBJ2-7 | TRBV29-1 | NA | NA | TGCAGCGTAAAAACCGGGACACCTCAGTACTTC | CSVKTGTPQYF
TRBJ2-1 | TRBV11-2 | NA | TRBD2 | TGTGCCAGCAGCTTAGATGGTGGCGGGGGGGCTAAGTGGGAGCAGTTCTTC | CASSLDGGGGAKWEQFF
TRBJ2-7 | TRBV18 | once | NA | TGTGCCAGCTCACCTGAGCCCTACGAGCAGTACTTC | CASSPEPYEQYF
TRBJ1-4 | TRBV14 | once | NA | TGTGCCAGCAGCCCCCGGACAGTGGGACATGAAAAACTGTTTTTT | CASSPRTVGHEKLFF
TRBJ1-2 | TRBV11-2 | NA | TRBD1 | TGTGCCAGCAGCCCCTGGACAGGGAGCTATGGCTACACCTTC | CASSPWTGSYGYTF
TRBJ2-7 | TRBV27 | NA | NA | TGTGCCAGCAGTTTATCCGGGGGTACTTACGAGCAGTACTTC | CASSLSGGTYEQYF
TRBJ1-1 | TRBV6-1 | NA | NA | TGTGCCAGCAGTGAAATCATGAACACTGAAGCTTTCTTT | CASSEIMNTEAFF
TRBJ2-7 | TRBV6-6 | NA | TRBD2 | TGTGCCAGCTCCATTAGCGGGCCCTACGAGCAGTACTTC | CASSISGPYEQYF
TRBJ1-6 | TRBV7-2 | NA | TRBD1 | TGTGCCAGCTCCGAAACAGGAGCCAGGGGGGGTTCACCCCTCCACTTT | CASSETGARGGSPLHF
TRBJ1-2 | TRBV6-6 | NA | TRBD1 | TGTGCCAGCAGTAAGGGGGGACAGCCCTATGGCTACACCTTC | CASSKGGQPYGYTF
TRBJ2-3 | TRBV5-1 | NA | NA | TGCGCCAGCAGCTTGGAGGACGCGCAGTATTTT | CASSLEDAQYF
TRBJ1-3 | TRBV7-2 | NA | NA | TGTGCCAGCAGCTGGGAGATTGGTGCTGGAAACACCATATATTTT | CASSWEIGAGNTIYF
TRBJ2-3 | TRBV7-2 | NA | NA | TGTGCCAGCAGCTTACAAGGGGCGGATACGCAGTATTTT | CASSLQGADTQYF
TRBJ2-1 | TRBV19 | NA | NA | TGTGCCAGTAGTATACCCCGTGGGGGACGCTCCTACAATGAGCAGTTCTTC | CASSIPRGGRSYNEQFF
TRBJ2-3 | TRBV5-1 | NA | NA | TGCGCCAGCAGCTTTGTCCAGGGAGAAACAGATACGCAGTATTTT | CASSFVQGETDTQYF
TRBJ2-1 | TRBV7-2 | NA | TRBD1 | TGTGCCAGCAGCTTATCGGGCAGGGGGTATGAGCAGTTCTTC | CASSLSGRGYEQFF
TRBJ2-5 | TRBV5-4 | once | NA | TGTGCCAGCAGCCCCCGGACAAAGATAGGAGAGACCCAGTACTTC | CASSPRTKIGETQYF
TRBJ2-7 | TRBV7-2 | NA | TRBD2 | TGTGCCAGCAGCTTCTCCGCTAGCGGGGCTTACTACGAGCAGTACTTC | CASSFSASGAYYEQYF
TRBJ1-3 | TRBV18 | NA | TRBD1 | TGTGCCAGCTCACTTGGGACAGCTGAGGGAAACACCATATATTTT | CASSLGTAEGNTIYF
TRBJ1-5 | TRBV4-1 | few | NA | TGCGCCAGCAGCCAAGCCGGAGATCAGCCCCAGCATTTT | CASSQAGDQPQHF
TRBJ2-2 | TRBV25-1 | few | NA | TGTGCCAGCAGTGAGGGGGCTTGGACCGGGGAGCTGTTTTTT | CASSEGAWTGELFF
TRBJ2-1 | TRBV7-9 | NA | NA | TGTGCCAGCAGCTTAGCGTCCCTCCGGGACTCTCCGATCTTC | CASSLASLRDSPIF
TRBJ1-1 | TRBV6-1 | NA | NA | TGTGCCAGCAGTGTCCACATGGGCGCGGGGAACACTGAAGCTTTCTTT | CASSVHMGAGNTEAFF
TRBJ1-3 | TRBV7-6 | few | TRBD1 | TGTGCCAGCAGCTTAGAATACCCAGGGGGCCATTCTGGAAACACCATATATTTT | CASSLEYPGGHSGNTIYF
TRBJ2-2 | TRBV5-4 | NA | NA | TGTGCCAGCAGCTTGGGAGGGAACACCGGGGAGCTGTTTTTT | CASSLGGNTGELFF
TRBJ1-2 | TRBV14 | NA | NA | TGTGCCAGCAGCCAAGTTCAGGCAGTCGCTAACTATGGCTACACCTTC | CASSQVQAVANYGYTF
TRBJ1-1 | TRBV19 | few | NA | TGTGCCAGTAGTCGAGGGACGGCTGAAGCTTTCTTT | CASSRGTAEAFF
TRBJ2-1 | TRBV6-1 | NA | TRBD2 | TGTGCCAGCAGTGATCCGGGACTAGGGTACAATGAGCAGTTCTTC | CASSDPGLGYNEQFF
TRBJ2-7 | TRBV7-3 | NA | NA | TGTGCCAGCAGCTTAACCCCCGGGGTGAGTTACGAGCAGTACTTC | CASSLTPGVSYEQYF
TRBJ1-2 | TRBV11-2 | NA | NA | TGTGCCAGCAGCTTAGATCCCCCCGACGGGAAGCGGCGTGGCTACACCTTC | CASSLDPPDGKRRGYTF
TRBJ1-5 | TRBV28 | NA | NA | TGTGCCAGCAGTCCCCTTTCACGCCCCCAGCATTTT | CASSPLSRPQHF
TRBJ2-5 | TRBV11-2 | NA | NA | TGTGCCAGCAACGATCCCCCGGGGCGGGAGACCCAGTACTTC | CASNDPPGRETQYF
TRBJ1-5 | TRBV2 | NA | NA | TGTGCCAGCAGTGGATTAGAAAGCAATCAGCCCCAGCATTTT | CASSGLESNQPQHF
TRBJ2-7 | TRBV7-2 | NA | NA | TGTGCCAGCAGCTTAGTCAGGGCAGGGTCCTACGAGCAGTACTTC | CASSLVRAGSYEQYF
TRBJ1-2 | TRBV5-5 | NA | NA | TGTGCCAGCAGCTTGGGGGCAGGGGTAGGCTATGGCTACACCTTC | CASSLGAGVGYGYTF
TRBJ1-4 | TRBV5-8 | NA | NA | TGTGCCAGCAGCTCCGGGGGATGGTATGAAAAACTGTTTTTT | CASSSGGWYEKLFF
TRBJ1-1 | TRBV7-6 | NA | NA | TGTGCCAGCAGCTCTTGGGCGCGAGGTGACACTGAAGCTTTCTTT | CASSSWARGDTEAFF
TRBJ2-3 | TRBV28 | NA | NA | TGTGCCAGCGACTTAGGCGGACTTTACCGCACAGATACGCAGTATTTT | CASDLGGLYRTDTQYF
TRBJ1-1 | TRBV7-9 | NA | NA | TGTGCCAGCAGCTTAGGACAGGCTGAAGCTTTCTTT | CASSLGQAEAFF